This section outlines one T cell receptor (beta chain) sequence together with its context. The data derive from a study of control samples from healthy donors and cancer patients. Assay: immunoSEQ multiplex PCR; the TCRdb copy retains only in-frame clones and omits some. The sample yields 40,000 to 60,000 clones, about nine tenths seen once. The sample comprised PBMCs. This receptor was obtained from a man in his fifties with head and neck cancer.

This CDR3 reads CASSQTVGEQYF. DNA for the CDR3: TGCGCCAGCAGCCAAACAGTGGGCGAGCAGTACTTC. The V and J genes are TRBV4-1 and TRBJ2-7; D is unclear. Germline V gene lookup returns CDR1 MGHRA and CDR2 YSYEKL. V gave up 2 bases and J gave up 6 bases, with 8 bases separating them. The CDR3 is 12 residues long.